The 21 T cell receptor beta chains below were found in one sample sequenced in a study of shared clonotypes between healthy human individuals. Only in-frame clones appear in the TCRdb table, and some are missing; sequencing was by immunoSEQ multiplex PCR. The sample consists of 1.6 million or so clones, more than 95% of them appearing once. The source material was naive CD4+ T cells sorted from blood. Subset described: CD45RA+ positively selected. The source is a man younger than 40 in good health.

The chain has TRBV7-9 and TRBJ2-7, with TRBD2 identical over 9 bases. The CDR3 has 19 amino acids. The trim removed 4 bases at V and 2 bases at J, leaving 18 bases unmatched. Germline lookup yields CDR1 SEHNR and CDR2 FQNEAQ (reference sequence). In DNA form, the CDR3 reads TGTGCCAGCAGCTCTTGGTGGGCATCGACTAGCGGTATCCCCTACGAGCAGTACTTC. It encodes CASSSWWASTSGIPYEQYF.

V usage is TRBV2 and J usage is TRBJ1-4; D call uncertain. The CDR3 runs to 14 residues. From germline, CDR1 is SNHLY and CDR2 FYNNEI. Trimming took off 7 bases at V and 0 bases at J, with 9 bases between the two ends. CDR3 sequence reads: CASTLEATNEKLFF. In DNA, the CDR3 is TGTGCCAGCACCTTAGAAGCAACTAATGAAAAACTGTTTTTT. Combining the CDR3 with reference TRBV2 and TRBJ1-4 gives the whole variable domain EPEVTQTPSHQVTQMGQEVILRCVPISNHLYFYWYRQILGQKVEFLVSFYNNEISEKSEIFDDQFSVERPDGSNFTLKIRSTKLEDSAMYFCASTLEATNEKLFFGSGTQLSVL.

V is TRBV10-1 and J is TRBJ1-1; TRBD1 is a possible D gene (5 bases). V was cut by 4 bases and J by 4 bases, with 13 bases left in between. Germline-derived CDR1 and CDR2 are WNHNN and SYGVQD (reference sequence). The CDR3 length is 14 residues. CDR3 protein: CASSARGWGTEAFF. CDR3 in DNA: TGCGCCAGCAGTGCCCGGGGCTGGGGCACTGAAGCTTTCTTT.

The chain has TRBV10-2 and TRBJ2-3, with D unresolved. CDR1 WSHSY and CDR2 SAAADI come from the germline V gene. The CDR3 runs to 13 residues. The germline V and J ends were trimmed by 3 bases and 6 bases, with 10 bases remaining between them. The CDR3 DNA sequence: TGCGCCAGCAGTGAAGGAACCTTCGATACGCAGTATTTT. This sequence encodes CASSEGTFDTQYF.

The chain combines TRBV11-2 with TRBJ2-7; 8 nucleotides match TRBD1. The CDR3 runs to 13 residues. The germline gives CDR1 SGHAT, CDR2 FQNNGV. V was pared by 3 bases and J by 5 bases, with 3 bases of the junction left unmatched. The CDR3 nucleotides read TGTGCCAGCAGCTTGGACAGGGTAAACGAGCAGTACTTC. Translated: CASSLDRVNEQYF.

V usage is TRBV9 and J usage is TRBJ1-1, with unresolved D. The length of the CDR3 is 14 residues. V lost 5 bases and J 3 bases, leaving 14 bases between the germline ends. Per the germline V gene, CDR1 is SGDLS and CDR2 is YYNGEE. CDR3 residues: CASSATSRDTEAFF. CDR3 coding DNA: TGTGCCAGCAGTGCAACCTCCAGAGACACTGAAGCTTTCTTT.

The chain links TRBV28 to TRBJ1-5, with 11 bases matching TRBD1. CDR3 length: 15 amino acids. Trimming removed 5 bases from V and 6 bases from J; junction bases left unmatched: 6. Germline V gene sequence: CDR1 MDHEN, CDR2 SYDVKM. The CDR3 region has the DNA TGTGCCAGCAGTCGGACAGGGGGCACGTTTCAGCCCCAGCATTTT. It yields the protein CASSRTGGTFQPQHF.

This chain connects TRBV28 to TRBJ1-2, with no clear D. Germline CDR1 MDHEN, CDR2 SYDVKM. The CDR3 is 15 amino acids. V lost 7 bases and J lost 8, with 23 bases in between. CDR3 amino acids: CASTPKPDSSRGYTF. The CDR3 nucleotides read TGTGCCAGCACCCCCAAGCCGGACTCCTCCCGGGGCTACACCTTC.

This chain links TRBV11-2 with TRBJ2-2; D is uncertain. The CDR3 is 17 residues long. Trimming stripped 4 bases from V and 0 bases from J, with 15 bases between. Germline V gene sequence: CDR1 SGHAT, CDR2 FQNNGV. The CDR3 sequence is CASSSILVYTNTGELFF. In nucleotides, the CDR3 is TGTGCCAGCAGCTCCATTCTCGTATACACGAACACCGGGGAGCTGTTTTTT.

V is TRBV6-1 and J is TRBJ2-4, with 9 bases that match TRBD2. CDR3 length: 15 amino acids. V dropped 4 bases and J dropped 3; count of bases not matched to a gene: 4. Per the germline V gene, CDR1 is MNHNS and CDR2 is SASEGT. The CDR3 DNA is TGTGCCAGCAGTGCAATAGCGGGAGTCAAAAACATTCAGTACTTC. Residues: CASSAIAGVKNIQYF.

This chain uses TRBV11-2 with TRBJ2-1, with 7 bases matching TRBD2. The CDR3 extends over 15 amino acids. Trimming cost V 0 bases and J 3 bases; bases outside gene matches: 2. Germline assignment: CDR1 SGHAT and CDR2 FQNNGV. CDR3 in DNA: TGTGCCAGCAGCTTAGAGGGGACTAACTACAATGAGCAGTTCTTC. The encoded protein is CASSLEGTNYNEQFF. The complete variable domain, with remaining parts taken from reference TRBV11-2 and TRBJ2-1, reads EAGVAQSPRYKIIEKRQSVAFWCNPISGHATLYWYQQILGQGPKLLIQFQNNGVVDDSQLPKDRFSAERLKGVDSTLKIQPAKLEDSAVYLCASSLEGTNYNEQFFGPGTRLTVL.

The chain recombines TRBV18 with TRBJ2-7; D unresolved. The CDR3 has 14 residues. Deletions cut 3 bases from V and 4 bases from J, with 13 bases between. The germline V gene has CDR1 KGHSH and CDR2 LQKENI. CDR3 amino acids: CASSPQWSPYEQYF. As DNA, the CDR3 is TGTGCCAGCTCACCTCAATGGTCACCGTACGAGCAGTACTTC. The variable domain in full, with the rest retrieved from reference TRBV18 and TRBJ2-7, is NAGVMQNPRHLVRRRGQEARLRCSPMKGHSHVYWYRQLPEEGLKFMVYLQKENIIDESGMPKERFSAEFPKEGPSILRIQQVVRGDSAAYFCASSPQWSPYEQYFGPGTRLTVT.

V usage is TRBV28 and J usage is TRBJ2-7; TRBD2 matches 7 bases. CDR1 and CDR2 (germline): MDHEN, SYDVKM. The CDR3 runs 14 residues. The junction had 6 bases not matched to a gene; V was cut back by 5 bases and J by 2 bases. The CDR3 reads CASSLAAITYEQYF. The CDR3 nucleotides read TGTGCCAGCAGTCTAGCGGCCATAACCTACGAGCAGTACTTC.

V usage is TRBV9 and J usage is TRBJ2-5, with 9 bases fitting TRBD2. Germline values: CDR1 SGDLS, CDR2 YYNGEE. This CDR3 spans 16 amino acids. Germline trimming cut 0 bases from V and 3 bases from J; bases unmatched to any gene: 6. The CDR3 DNA reads as TGTGCCAGCAGCGTAGGCGGGAGGGCCCTGGAAGAGACCCAGTACTTC. Translation: CASSVGGRALEETQYF.

The chain recombines TRBV13 with TRBJ2-3; D gene uncertain. Looked up from germline, CDR1 is PRHDT and CDR2 is FYEKMQ (reference sequence). The V gene lost 5 bases and the J gene lost 5 bases, with 20 bases spanning the gap. The CDR3 has 16 amino acids. DNA for the CDR3: TGTGCCAGCAGCCGCCTTGGTGGTTGGCAACAAGATACGCAGTATTTT. Its translation is CASSRLGGWQQDTQYF.

V usage is TRBV5-1 and J usage is TRBJ2-5; tentatively, D is TRBD1 or TRBD2 (7 bases each). Germline assignment: CDR1 SGHRS and CDR2 YFSETQ. This CDR3 spans 14 amino acids. V was cut by 7 bases and J by 1 base, with 14 bases left in between. In DNA, the CDR3 is TGCGCCAGCTCCAGGGGGGGCGGCCAAGAGACCCAGTACTTC. It specifies CASSRGGGQETQYF.

The rearrangement links TRBV7-2 to TRBJ2-3; the D gene is possibly TRBD1 (5 bases). Per the germline V gene, CDR1 is SGHTA and CDR2 is FQGNSA. The V and J ends lost 4 bases and 3 bases respectively, with 11 bases between them. The CDR3 length is 14 residues. The CDR3 is CASSSRTQTDTQYF. The CDR3 DNA is TGTGCCAGCAGCTCCCGGACACAGACAGATACGCAGTATTTT.

The V call is TRBV5-4, the J call TRBJ2-2; no definite D call. Per the germline V gene, CDR1 is SGHNT and CDR2 is YYREEE (reference sequence). The CDR3 has 17 residues. Trimming shortened V by 1 base and J by 3 bases, and 16 bases separated the two germline ends. Written as DNA, the CDR3 is TGTGCCAGCAGCTTGAAGGGTGGTCTAGTCGACACCGGGGAGCTGTTTTTT. It translates to CASSLKGGLVDTGELFF.

The V and J genes are TRBV2 and TRBJ2-1, with D tentatively TRBD2 (5 bases). The CDR3 runs to 17 residues. CDR1 and CDR2 (germline): SNHLY, FYNNEI. Trimming stripped 7 bases from V and 2 bases from J, with 21 bases between. CDR3: CASNPNWWEPTYNEQFF. Written as DNA, the CDR3 is TGTGCCAGCAATCCAAATTGGTGGGAGCCAACCTACAATGAGCAGTTCTTC. The entire variable domain, with the rest obtained from reference TRBV2 and TRBJ2-1, is as follows: EPEVTQTPSHQVTQMGQEVILRCVPISNHLYFYWYRQILGQKVEFLVSFYNNEISEKSEIFDDQFSVERPDGSNFTLKIRSTKLEDSAMYFCASNPNWWEPTYNEQFFGPGTRLTVL.

CDR3 DNA: TGTGCCAGCAGTAGGCACGAGACAGGTAATCAGCCCCAGCATTTT. Translated: CASSRHETGNQPQHF. The rearrangement joins TRBV7-9 to TRBJ1-5, with TRBD1 as a possible D gene (6 bases). The CDR3 loop spans 15 amino acids. Deletions cut 6 bases from V and 4 bases from J, with 16 bases between. Germline V lookup: CDR1 SEHNR, CDR2 FQNEAQ (reference sequence).

Of note for this clone: At the DNA level, this CDR3 is encoded by other sequences in the same sample as well. The rearrangement links TRBV18 to TRBJ1-3, with D hard to call. Germline CDR1 is KGHSH and CDR2 is LQKENI. V shed 3 bases and J shed 1 base, with 10 bases lying between them. This CDR3 is built from 15 residues. The CDR3 sequence is CASSPSGSSGNTIYF. Here the CDR3 DNA reads TGTGCCAGCTCACCTTCCGGTTCTTCTGGAAACACCATATATTTT.